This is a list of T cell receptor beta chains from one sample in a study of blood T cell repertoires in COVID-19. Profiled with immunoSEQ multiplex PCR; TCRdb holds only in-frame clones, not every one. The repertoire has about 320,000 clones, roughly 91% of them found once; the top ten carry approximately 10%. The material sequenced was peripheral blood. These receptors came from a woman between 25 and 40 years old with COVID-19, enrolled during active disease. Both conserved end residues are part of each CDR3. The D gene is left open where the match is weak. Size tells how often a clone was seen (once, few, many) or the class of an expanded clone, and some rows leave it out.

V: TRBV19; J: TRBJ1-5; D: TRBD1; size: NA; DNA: TGTGCCAGTAGTAGACAGGGGATGGGTCAGCCCCAGCATTTT; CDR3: CASSRQGMGQPQHF
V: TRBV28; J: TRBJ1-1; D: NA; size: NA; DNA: TGTGCCAGCAGGGCCACAGGGTTGGGGAACACTGAAGCTTTCTTT; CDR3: CASRATGLGNTEAFF
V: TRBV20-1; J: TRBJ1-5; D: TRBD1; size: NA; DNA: TGCAGTGCTAGTGCCAGACAGGGGGCTTATCAGCCCCAGCATTTT; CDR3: CSASARQGAYQPQHF
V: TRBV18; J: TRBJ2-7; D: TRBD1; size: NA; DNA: TGTGCCAGCTCACTGGACAGGCCGAGTGCCTACGAGCAGTACTTC; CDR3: CASSLDRPSAYEQYF
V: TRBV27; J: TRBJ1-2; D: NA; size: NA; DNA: TGTGCCTGCGCCCCCGGGACAAACTATGGCTACACCTTC; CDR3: CACAPGTNYGYTF
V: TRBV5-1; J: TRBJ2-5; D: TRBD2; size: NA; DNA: TGCGCCAGCAGCTTACTAGCGGGCCAAGAGACCCAGTACTTC; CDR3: CASSLLAGQETQYF
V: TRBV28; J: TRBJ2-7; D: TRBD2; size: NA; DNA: TGTGCCAGCAGTTTTGGGCGGGGGAGCAACGAGCAGTACTTC; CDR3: CASSFGRGSNEQYF
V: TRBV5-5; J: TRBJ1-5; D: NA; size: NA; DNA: TGTGCCAGCAGCTTGGGTCCCGATCAGCCCCAGCATTTT; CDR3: CASSLGPDQPQHF
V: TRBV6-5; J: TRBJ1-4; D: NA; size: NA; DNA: TGTGCCAGCAGCTCCGGGTGGGAGACTGGTGAAAAACTGTTTTTT; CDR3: CASSSGWETGEKLFF
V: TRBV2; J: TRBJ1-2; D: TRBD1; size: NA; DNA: TGTGCCAGCAGTGGACAGGGCCAATATAACTATGGCTACACCTTC; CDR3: CASSGQGQYNYGYTF
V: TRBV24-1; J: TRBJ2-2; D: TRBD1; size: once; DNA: TGTGCCACCAGTGATAACAGGGGGTTGGGGAACACCGGGGAGCTGTTTTTT; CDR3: CATSDNRGLGNTGELFF
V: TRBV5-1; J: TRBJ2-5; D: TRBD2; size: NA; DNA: TGCGCCAGCAGCGGGAAAAGCGGGGGGCAAGAGACCCAGTACTTC; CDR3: CASSGKSGGQETQYF
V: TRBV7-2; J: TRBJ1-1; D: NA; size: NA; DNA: TGTGCCAGCACCCCCTCGGGAGGCACTGAAGCTTTCTTT; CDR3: CASTPSGGTEAFF
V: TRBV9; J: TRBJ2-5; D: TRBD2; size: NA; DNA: TGTGCCAGCAACCCTACGGGGGGACAAGAGACCCAGTACTTC; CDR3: CASNPTGGQETQYF
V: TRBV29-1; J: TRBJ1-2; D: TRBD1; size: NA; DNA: TGCAGCGTTGAAGTGGGGACAGCGCCTTATGGCTACACCTTC; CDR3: CSVEVGTAPYGYTF
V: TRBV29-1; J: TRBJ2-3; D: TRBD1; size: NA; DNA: TGCAGCGTTGAAGATTGGACAGGGAACACAGATACGCAGTATTTT; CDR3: CSVEDWTGNTDTQYF
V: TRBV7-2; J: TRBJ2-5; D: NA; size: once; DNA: TGTGCCAGCAGCTTAGGAAGTTCCAGGGAGACCCAGTACTTC; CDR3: CASSLGSSRETQYF
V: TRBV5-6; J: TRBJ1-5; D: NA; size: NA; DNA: TGTGCCAGCAGCTTGGGGCAGGGTGGTCAGCCCCAGCATTTT; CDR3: CASSLGQGGQPQHF
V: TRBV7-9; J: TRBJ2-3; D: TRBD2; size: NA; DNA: TGTGCCAGCAGCTTACAGGGACTAGCGGGTTCCACAGATACGCAGTATTTT; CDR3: CASSLQGLAGSTDTQYF
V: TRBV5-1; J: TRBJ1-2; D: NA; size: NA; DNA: TGCGCCAGCAGCCCAGGTTTGCTAGGCTACACCTTC; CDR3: CASSPGLLGYTF
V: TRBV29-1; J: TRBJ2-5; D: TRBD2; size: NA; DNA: TGCAGCGTTGCGTATAGCGGGGGCCCCGAGGAGACCCAGTACTTC; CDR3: CSVAYSGGPEETQYF
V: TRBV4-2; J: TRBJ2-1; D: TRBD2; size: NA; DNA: TGTGCCAGCAGCCAAGGCGGGGGGGGGTACAATGAGCAGTTCTTC; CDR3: CASSQGGGGYNEQFF
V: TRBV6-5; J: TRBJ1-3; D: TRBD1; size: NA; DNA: TGTGCCAGCAGCCAGACAGGGGGCTCCGGAAACACCATATATTTT; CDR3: CASSQTGGSGNTIYF
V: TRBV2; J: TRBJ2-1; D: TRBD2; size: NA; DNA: TGTGCCAGCAGGTACGGGGGGGGCGCCTACAATGAGCAGTTCTTC; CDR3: CASRYGGGAYNEQFF
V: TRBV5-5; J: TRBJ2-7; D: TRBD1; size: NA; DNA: TGTGCCAGCAGCTTCAGGGGGTCATCAAGCTCCTACGAGCAGTACTTC; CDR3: CASSFRGSSSSYEQYF
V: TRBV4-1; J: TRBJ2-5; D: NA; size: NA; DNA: TGCGCCAGCAGCGCCCGGGGGGCAGGGGCTAACCTCCAAGAGACCCAGTACTTC; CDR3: CASSARGAGANLQETQYF
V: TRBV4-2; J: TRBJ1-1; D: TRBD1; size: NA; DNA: TGTGCCAGCAGGGGACAGGGGATGAACACTGAAGCTTTCTTT; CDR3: CASRGQGMNTEAFF
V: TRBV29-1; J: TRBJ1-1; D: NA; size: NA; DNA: TGCAGCGTTGAAGAGAAGGGGCAGGGGAGACGAACTTTCTTT; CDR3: CSVEEKGQGRRTFF
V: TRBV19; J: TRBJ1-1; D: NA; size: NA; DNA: TGTGCCAGTAGTCGCCCCTCATTACACGTCCTGAACACTGAAGCTTTCTTT; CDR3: CASSRPSLHVLNTEAFF